Given below is one T cell receptor beta chain in context. Individuals aged roughly 18 to 100 years were recruited from 24 US areas. A COVID-19 case had been met by exposed participants during the 2 weeks before study entry. This record belongs to a study of blood T cell repertoires in COVID-19. From germline, CDR1 is SGHRS and CDR2 YFSETQ. V lost 4 bases and J lost 1, with 11 bases in between. CDR3 length: 14 residues. TCRdb's copy holds only in-frame clones and misses some; the assay was immunoSEQ multiplex PCR. Of 250,000 to 300,000 clones in the sample, roughly 85% were seen once. The TCR originated in a man aged 35 to 55 who had been exposed to COVID-19. V and J are TRBV5-1 and TRBJ1-1; perhaps TRBD1 as D (5 bases). Sequencing used PBMCs or T cells enriched from blood (not recorded which). As DNA, the CDR3 is TGCGCCAGCAGCATTATAGGACAGAACACTGAAGCTTTCTTT. Protein sequence: CASSIIGQNTEAFF. Variable domain in full (rest from reference TRBV5-1 and TRBJ1-1): KAGVTQTPRYLIKTRGQQVTLSCSPISGHRSVSWYQQTPGQGLQFLFEYFSETQRNKGNFPGRFSGRQFSNSRSEMNVSTLELGDSALYLCASSIIGQNTEAFFGQGTRLTVV.